Sequencing of this TCR beta chain was carried out in a study of T cells in women clearing cervical HPV infection. In the study overall: Case blood was drawn when the lesion was first found; control blood after infection became undetectable.

CDR3 length: 14 residues. V was clipped by 6 bases and J by 2 bases, with 17 bases between them. CDR1 and CDR2 from the germline V gene are SQVTM and ANQGSEA. Of note for this clone: The CDR3 extends 3 residues past the end of the read, so its final part is completed from the germline J gene.

The table came from immunoSEQ multiplex PCR; TCRdb's copy has only in-frame clones and leaves some out. This repertoire includes tens of thousands of clones. The sequenced sample consisted of blood buffy coat. The receptor was isolated from a woman between 18 and 69 years old with a cervical HPV16 infection that either progressed to CIN3+ or cleared (not recorded which). The rearrangement joins TRBV29-1 to TRBJ2-7, with a weak D call TRBD1 (6 bases). The DNA read from the CDR3 is TGCAGCGTCGTTGACAGGTTTTCGACCTACGAG. Translation: CSVVDRFSTYE. The full CDR3 is CSVVDRFSTYEQYF.